Given below is one TCR beta chain in context. Its specificity is unknown. This sample is part of a study of OX40 agonist ivuxolimab in advanced cancers. Study-wide background: Dose-escalation subjects each had hepatocellular carcinoma, melanoma, renal cell or head and neck cancer. Partial responses were seen in three patients, one with hepatocellular carcinoma and two with cutaneous melanoma.

Sequencing used immunoSEQ multiplex PCR; TCRdb keeps in-frame clones, though not all of them. The data hold about 60,000 clones, with around 90% observed a single time. Study-level findings and limits: Clonal expansion among partial responders at 0.1-3.0 mg/kg ranked near the lowest. At doses 0.1 to 3.0 mg/kg, CD4+ and CD8+ clones expanded.

Germline V gene sequence: CDR1 MNHEY, CDR2 SVGAGI. Trimming at V came to 8 bases and at J to 0 bases, leaving 6 bases not matched to a gene. CDR3 length equals 14 residues. The clonotype comes from an adult with an advanced solid tumor such as melanoma, head and neck, liver or kidney cancer. The sample was CD4+ or CD8+ T cells sorted from blood, taken in a trial of the OX40 agonist ivuxolimab. The chain has TRBV6-5 and TRBJ1-2, with 7 bases identical to TRBD1. CDR3 bases: TGTGCCAGCGGGGGACAGAAATCTAACTATGGCTACACCTTC. This codes for CASGGQKSNYGYTF.